This T cell receptor beta chain was captured by sequencing in a study of CD8+ T cells in alopecia areata. Study information: Administration of oral tofacitinib to treated patients was at 5 to 10 mg twice daily. Study-wide results and limits: While patients received tofacitinib, many expanded lesional clones remained present in scalp and blood.

This sample's treatment: oral pan-JAK inhibitor, 5-10 mg twice daily. Researchers gathered lesional scalp punch biopsies and peripheral blood from patients with alopecia areata. Sorting of CD4+ and CD8+ T cells was performed on PBMCs. As regards this clone: Its antigen is unidentified.

CDR3 size: 13 residues. Deletions cut 3 bases from V and 2 bases from J, with 7 bases between. Germline V CDR1 and CDR2: LGHNA, YNFKEQ. RNA was isolated and reverse transcribed to cDNA, the sequencing template. Assay used: immunoSEQ multiplex PCR; TCRdb lists only in-frame clones, some missing. The table has 130,000 or so clones, around 63% seen once. This sample comprised CD4+ T cells sorted from blood, obtained at week 4, from a patient treated with tofacitinib. The chain is built from TRBV4-2 and TRBJ2-5; D is ambiguous. The clonotype was recovered from a human donor with alopecia areata. Here the CDR3 reads CASSQGTQETQYF. The CDR3, as DNA: TGTGCCAGCAGCCAGGGTACGCAAGAGACCCAGTACTTC.